This T cell receptor (beta chain) was sequenced in a study of T cell clones after liver transplantation. V lost 0 bases and J lost 4, with 6 bases in between. The CDR3 covers 13 residues. Germline V CDR1 and CDR2: SGHRS, YFSETQ. Measured with immunoSEQ multiplex PCR; TCRdb has only the in-frame clones, and not every one. Seen here are tens of thousands of clones, approximately 88% observed once, and the top ten hold about 8.1%. This receptor was taken from a human donor who received a liver transplant. The V gene is TRBV5-1, the J gene TRBJ2-3, with D uncertain. This specimen was CD4+ T cells from blood, taken before liver transplant. The CDR3 DNA sequence: TGCGCCAGCAGCTTGGGTTCCTCAGATACGCAGTATTTT. This encodes CASSLGSSDTQYF.